The following is a T cell receptor (beta chain) sequence with its context. Its antigen is still unknown. No qualities accompany the bases; no much larger clone lies one base away. The library relied on the immunoSEQ multiplex PCR assay. Per the source publication's procedure: A statistical classification framework was built for diagnosing cytomegalovirus status from the catalog of TCR beta chain sequences. As stored in TCRdb, this immuneACCESS dataset retains in-frame rearrangements with V and J assigned. A fraction of the clones does not appear; measured against another copy, unresolved V genes explain less than half of the discrepancy, and the remainder lacks a known reason. V and J calls and clone size are as listed in that table; D and trimming were resolved from the DNA. This sample is represented by some 120,000 clones; about 87% of them were singletons. 1.5% to 2% of the sample lies in the top ten.

Separate from the approximately 700-subject first cohort, the validation cohort of about 110 subjects was the group to which the donors belonged. This specimen belongs to a study of cytomegalovirus exposure and HLA in healthy donors (dated by TCRdb to about 2017). A note on the overall study: A later analysis indicated that the 90 to 150 validation repertoires were generated on the platform also employed for the 650 to 850 repertoires of the first cohort. In addition to the first cohort of around 670 subjects, a separate validation cohort of over 90 different subjects was used. The study was designed to test whether signatures of past pathogen exposure could be identified by cataloging public T cell receptors. To predict cytomegalovirus infection status, the study brought together high-throughput TCR immunosequencing, statistical association of individual TCRs with disease status, and machine learning. What the research found in general, with its limitations: A later analysis lacked HLA typing for the validation cohort, so it scored co-occurrence in that cohort across all 110 or so repertoires. In a later analysis, TCRs clustered in the first cohort were found to also tend to co-occur in the 100 to 150 validation repertoires, with 94% of cluster scores above 0. In vitro tests confirmed that a few of the cytomegalovirus-associated TCR beta chains recognize cytomegalovirus antigens. The authors suggested that the approach could potentially be generalized to other disease states and immunological phenotypes. The classifier was reported to diagnose cytomegalovirus status with high specificity and sensitivity in both the original and validation cohorts. The study gave a list of 150 to 200 TCR beta chains associated with cytomegalovirus. Most TCR sequences were seen in very few donors, while some public TCRs were found in many individuals.

The clonotype comes from a woman aged 18-29 years in good health and CMV-seronegative. Sequenced material: PBMCs.

The DNA sequence is TGTGCCAGCAGTTTTAGGGCAGGGGCTGGAAACACCATATATTTT. Its translation is CASSFRAGAGNTIYF. The chain is assembled from TRBV28 and TRBJ1-3; perhaps TRBD1 is the D gene, with 6 bases matching. As encoded in the germline V gene, CDR1 is MDHEN while CDR2 is SYDVKM. V is clipped by 3 bases and J by 2 bases, and the sequence between their germline boundaries is 11 bases long. From cysteine to phenylalanine, the CDR3 is 15 amino acids long. Just the 45-base CDR3 DNA is kept, in frame starting at base 1.